Included here is one T cell receptor (beta chain) sequence, with context. Its target is not known. Some clones are missing from TCRdb's copy, which holds only in-frame ones; the method was immunoSEQ multiplex PCR. The repertoire holds some 190,000 clones, with around 90% as singletons. The data are from a study of T cell responses to AZD1222 COVID-19 vaccine. V lost 11 bases to trimming and J lost 1 base, with 13 bases between them. Germline V gene lookup returns CDR1 LNHDA and CDR2 SQIVND (reference sequence). CDR3 length equals 13 residues. Doses given second, at about 4 or about 12 weeks, were pooled. Overall study findings and caveats: In a largely white British group with more females than males, clonal diversity was possibly underestimated. Mapped onto spike, vaccine-associated CD4 TCRs spanned it and were dominant at 160-218 and 743-854.

The clonotype originates from an adult who received the AZD1222 COVID-19 vaccine. This sample comprised peripheral blood, obtained 28 days after the second AZD1222 dose. This sequence joins TRBV19 and TRBJ2-3; D may match TRBD1 or TRBD2 (5 bases each). The CDR3, as DNA: TGTGCCGGCCGGGACCCTGGCACAGATACGCAGTATTTT. Translation: CAGRDPGTDTQYF.